The clone carrying this T cell receptor beta chain was observed many times. Its antigen is not identified. These data originate in a study of CD8 T cells in ankylosing spondylitis. Whole-study findings and limits: Disease-linked clones were found to be CD8+ and relatively rare in peripheral blood. Blood from ankylosing spondylitis patients appeared to carry a characteristic roughly 8-variant TCR beta motif.

CDR1 is MDHEN and CDR2 is SYDVKM in the germline V gene. The CDR3 extends over 15 amino acids. The germline V and J ends were trimmed by 5 bases and 1 base, with 12 bases remaining between them. MiXCR, applied by TCRdb to the 5' RACE reads, yields one record per CDR3 protein. Altogether some 120,000 distinct CDR3 sequences are present, roughly 13% being singletons, with the ten largest covering approximately 3.1%. This TCR was recovered from a female donor with ankylosing spondylitis or in good health (not recorded which). This chain connects TRBV28 to TRBJ2-1; D is unresolved. The sequencing sample was made of blood, either unsorted or a sorted T cell fraction (not recorded which). Here the CDR3 reads CASSATYPSYNEQFF. The DNA for the CDR3 is TGTGCCAGCAGTGCTACCTATCCTTCCTACAATGAGCAGTTCTTC.